The TCR beta chain under discussion was sequenced for a study of CD8 T cells in ankylosing spondylitis. The study, taken as a whole, reports: What seemed typical of ankylosing spondylitis blood was a TCR beta motif built from roughly eight highly homologous variants.

TCRdb fed the 5' RACE reads into MiXCR, producing one record per CDR3 protein. The profile shows 30,000 to 45,000 distinct CDR3 sequences, under 15% of them singletons. In this sample, this clonotype turned up many times. What it binds is unknown. The CDR3 contains 19 residues. CDR1 and CDR2 (germline): MNHEY, SMNVEV (reference sequence). The V and J ends lost 5 bases and 0 bases respectively, with 25 bases between them. Sequencing input: synovial fluid, either unsorted or a sorted T cell fraction (not recorded which). This chain joins TRBV27 and TRBJ1-1; tentative D call: TRBD1 (5 bases). This receptor was obtained from a male donor with ankylosing spondylitis. CDR3 DNA sequence: TGTGCCAGCAGTCCCACCCTCGTCAGGGTCATAAGTCTGAACACTGAAGCTTTCTTT. Residues: CASSPTLVRVISLNTEAFF.